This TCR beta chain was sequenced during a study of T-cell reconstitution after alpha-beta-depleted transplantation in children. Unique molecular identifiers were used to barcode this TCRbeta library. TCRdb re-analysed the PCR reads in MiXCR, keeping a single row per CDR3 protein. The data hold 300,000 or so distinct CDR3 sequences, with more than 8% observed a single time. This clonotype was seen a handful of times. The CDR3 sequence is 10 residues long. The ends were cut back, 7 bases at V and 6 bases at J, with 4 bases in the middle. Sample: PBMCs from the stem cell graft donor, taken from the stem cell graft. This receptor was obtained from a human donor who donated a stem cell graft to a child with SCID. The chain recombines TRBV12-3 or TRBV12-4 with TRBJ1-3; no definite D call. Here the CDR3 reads CASKLNTIYF. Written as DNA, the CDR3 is TGTGCCAGCAAACTAAACACCATATATTTT.